This T cell receptor (beta chain) was obtained from a study of HIV-infected children after antiretroviral therapy interruption. Treatment indicated: PENTA 11 planned treatment interruption arm or continuous ART arm. V dropped 3 bases and J dropped 1 base, with 13 bases sitting between them. CDR1 and CDR2 from the germline V gene are MDHEN and SYDVKM. There are 16 residues in the CDR3. A 3' RACE protocol on RNA, with unique molecular identifiers, produced the TCR library. One entry per CDR3 protein, called by TCRdb with MiXCR from the 3' RACE reads. The sample holds some 41,000 distinct CDR3 sequences, approximately 7% seen once. Ten or more counts support this clonotype.

The rearrangement links TRBV28 to TRBJ1-5, with a possible D match to TRBD1 (6 bases). The clonotype originates from a pool of human donors with HIV. Sequenced material: CD45RA+ CD4+ T cells from PBMCs, pooled from several time points, taken from a donor given antiretroviral therapy, either interrupted or continuous. This sample's subset: naive CD4+ CD45RA+ CD45RO- T cells. The CDR3 spells CASSFPGRGSNQPQHF. The CDR3 DNA follows: TGTGCCAGCAGTTTTCCGGGCAGGGGAAGCAATCAGCCCCAGCATTTT.